This T cell receptor (beta chain) was found in a study of Graves' ophthalmopathy and Graves' hyperthyroidism. Study results and caveats: Detection in blood was also observed for most expanded thyroid clonotypes above 0.001 frequency. Researchers report that a 13-signature model separated ophthalmopathy from stable hyperthyroidism, posting less than 90% sensitivity and roughly 81% specificity.

This clonotype was picked up many times. Its target is not known. Transcripts of RNA were the source for amplifying TCR beta CDR3 regions. HTBI-primed RT-PCR formed the first round, and a multiplex PCR formed the second. TCRdb used MiXCR to reprocess the multiplex PCR reads, holding one entry per CDR3 protein. The sample has 600,000 to 650,000 distinct CDR3 sequences; about a fifth are singletons. Hyperthyroidism qualified as stable when ophthalmopathy did not develop within 18 months of follow-up. Sampling around 9 ml of fresh peripheral blood provided the PBMCs. Sequencing was performed on peripheral blood. The origin of this receptor is a woman aged 18-29 years with stable Graves' hyperthyroidism. Some clones in this sample may be carry-over from other donors' samples.

The CDR3 reads CAISESTGSGNQPQHF. The CDR3, as DNA: TGTGCCATCAGTGAGTCGACAGGGTCGGGCAATCAGCCCCAGCATTTT. The rearrangement joins TRBV10-3 to TRBJ1-5; 7 positions agree with TRBD1. Looked up from germline, CDR1 is ENHRY and CDR2 is SYGVKD. V lost 0 bases, J lost 2 bases, and 4 bases stayed unmatched. CDR3 length: 16 amino acids.